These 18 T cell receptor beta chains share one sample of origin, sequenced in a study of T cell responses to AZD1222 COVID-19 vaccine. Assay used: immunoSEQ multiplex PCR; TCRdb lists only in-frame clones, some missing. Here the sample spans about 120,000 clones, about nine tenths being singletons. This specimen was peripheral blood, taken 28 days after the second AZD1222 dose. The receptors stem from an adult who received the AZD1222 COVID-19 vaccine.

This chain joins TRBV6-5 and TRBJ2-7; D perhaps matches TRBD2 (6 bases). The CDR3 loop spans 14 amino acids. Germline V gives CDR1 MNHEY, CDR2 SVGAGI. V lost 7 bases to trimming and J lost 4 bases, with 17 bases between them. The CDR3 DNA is TGTGCCAGCAAAGGGTGGGGGGTGCTATACGAGCAGTACTTC. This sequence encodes CASKGWGVLYEQYF.

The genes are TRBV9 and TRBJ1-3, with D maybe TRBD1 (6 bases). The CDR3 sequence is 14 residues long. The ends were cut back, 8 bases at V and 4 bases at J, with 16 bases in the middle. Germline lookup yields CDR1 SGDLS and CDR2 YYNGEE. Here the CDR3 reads CASQGGVAGNTIYF. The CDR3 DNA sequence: TGTGCCAGTCAAGGGGGGGTGGCCGGAAACACCATATATTTT.

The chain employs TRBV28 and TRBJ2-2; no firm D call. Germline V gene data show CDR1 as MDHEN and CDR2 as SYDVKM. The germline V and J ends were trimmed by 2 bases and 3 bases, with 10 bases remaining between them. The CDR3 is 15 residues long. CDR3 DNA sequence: TGTGCCAGCAGTTTACATCAGGACCACACCGGGGAGCTGTTTTTT. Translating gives CASSLHQDHTGELFF.

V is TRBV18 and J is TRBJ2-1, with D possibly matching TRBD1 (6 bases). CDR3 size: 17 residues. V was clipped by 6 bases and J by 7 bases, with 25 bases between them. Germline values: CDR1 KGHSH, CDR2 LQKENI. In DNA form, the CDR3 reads TGTGCCAGCTCGTTGAGGCCCAACAGGGTGACAAGGAATGAGCAGTTCTTC. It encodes CASSLRPNRVTRNEQFF.

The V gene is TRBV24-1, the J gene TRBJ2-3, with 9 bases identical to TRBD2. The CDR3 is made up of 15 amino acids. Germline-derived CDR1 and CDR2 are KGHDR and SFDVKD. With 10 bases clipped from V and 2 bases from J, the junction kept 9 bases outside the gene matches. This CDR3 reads CATGNERGDTDTQYF. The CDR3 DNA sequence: TGTGCCACGGGGAATGAGCGGGGGGACACAGATACGCAGTATTTT.

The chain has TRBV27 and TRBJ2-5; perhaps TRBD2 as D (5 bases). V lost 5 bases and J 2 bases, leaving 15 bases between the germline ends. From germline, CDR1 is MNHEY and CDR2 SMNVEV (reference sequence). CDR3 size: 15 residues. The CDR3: CASSRLSRVQETQYF. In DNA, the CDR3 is TGTGCCAGCAGTAGGTTATCGAGGGTACAAGAGACCCAGTACTTC.

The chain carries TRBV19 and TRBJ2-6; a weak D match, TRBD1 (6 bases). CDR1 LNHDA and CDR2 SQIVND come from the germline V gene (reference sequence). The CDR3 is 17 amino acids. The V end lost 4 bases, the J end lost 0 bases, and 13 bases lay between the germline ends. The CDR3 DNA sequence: TGTGCCAGTAGTAGAACAGGGCTGACCTCTGGGGCCAACGTCCTGACTTTC. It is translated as CASSRTGLTSGANVLTF.

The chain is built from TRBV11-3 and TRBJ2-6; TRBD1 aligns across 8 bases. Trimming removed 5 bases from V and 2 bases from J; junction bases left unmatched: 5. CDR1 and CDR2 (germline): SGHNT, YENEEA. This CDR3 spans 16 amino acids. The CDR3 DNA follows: TGTGCCAGCAGCCGGGACAGGAGTCCTGGGGCCAACGTCCTGACTTTC. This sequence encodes CASSRDRSPGANVLTF.

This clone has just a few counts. CDR3 DNA sequence: TGCGCCAGCAGCCAGTTCCGGGGGGCGATCACAGATACGCAGTATTTT. Translation: CASSQFRGAITDTQYF. The V call is TRBV4-3, the J call TRBJ2-3; tentatively, D is TRBD2 (7 bases). V lost 3 bases and J 2 bases, leaving 15 bases between the germline ends. The CDR3 loop spans 16 amino acids. The germline V gene encodes CDR1 LGHNA and CDR2 YSLEER.

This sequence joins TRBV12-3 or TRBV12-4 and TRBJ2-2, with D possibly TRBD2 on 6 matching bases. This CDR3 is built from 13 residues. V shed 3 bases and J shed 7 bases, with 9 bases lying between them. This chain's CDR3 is CASSFIGSGELFF. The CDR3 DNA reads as TGTGCCAGCAGTTTTATCGGGAGCGGGGAGCTGTTTTTT.

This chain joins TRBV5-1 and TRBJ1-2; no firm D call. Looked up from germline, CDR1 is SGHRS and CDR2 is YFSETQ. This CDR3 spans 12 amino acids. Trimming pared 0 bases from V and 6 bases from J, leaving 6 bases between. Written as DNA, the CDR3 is TGCGCCAGCAGCTTGGGGGCAGATGGCTACACCTTC. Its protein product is CASSLGADGYTF.

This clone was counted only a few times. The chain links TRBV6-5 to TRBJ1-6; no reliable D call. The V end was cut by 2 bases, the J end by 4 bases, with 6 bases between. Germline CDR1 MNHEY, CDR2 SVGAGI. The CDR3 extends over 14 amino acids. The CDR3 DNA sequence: TGTGCCAGCAGTTACGGGGTTTATAATTCACCCCTCCACTTT. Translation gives CASSYGVYNSPLHF.

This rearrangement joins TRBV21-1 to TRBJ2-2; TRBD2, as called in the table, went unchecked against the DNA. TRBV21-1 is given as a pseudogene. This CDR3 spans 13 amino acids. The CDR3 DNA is TGTGCCAGCGGGGGACTAGCGGCCGGGGAGCTGTTTTTT. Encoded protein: CASGGLAAGELFF.

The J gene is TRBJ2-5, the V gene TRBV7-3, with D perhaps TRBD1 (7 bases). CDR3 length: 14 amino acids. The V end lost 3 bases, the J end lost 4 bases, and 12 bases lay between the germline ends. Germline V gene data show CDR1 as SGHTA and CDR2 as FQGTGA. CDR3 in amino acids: CASSFQGGPETQYF. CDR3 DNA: TGTGCCAGCAGCTTTCAGGGGGGCCCAGAGACCCAGTACTTC.

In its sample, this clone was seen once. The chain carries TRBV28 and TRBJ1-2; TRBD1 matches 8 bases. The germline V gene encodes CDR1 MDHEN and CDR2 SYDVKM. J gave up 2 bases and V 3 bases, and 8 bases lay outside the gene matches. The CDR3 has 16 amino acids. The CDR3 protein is CASSLTGQGTNYGYTF. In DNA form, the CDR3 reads TGTGCCAGCAGTTTGACAGGACAGGGAACAAACTATGGCTACACCTTC.

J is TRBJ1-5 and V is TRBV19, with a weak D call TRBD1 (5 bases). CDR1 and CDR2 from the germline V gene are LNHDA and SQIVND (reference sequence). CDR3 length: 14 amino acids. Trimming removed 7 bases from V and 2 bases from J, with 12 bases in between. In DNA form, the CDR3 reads TGTGCCAGTACCGTGGGCAGGGGCAATCAGCCCCAGCATTTT. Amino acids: CASTVGRGNQPQHF.

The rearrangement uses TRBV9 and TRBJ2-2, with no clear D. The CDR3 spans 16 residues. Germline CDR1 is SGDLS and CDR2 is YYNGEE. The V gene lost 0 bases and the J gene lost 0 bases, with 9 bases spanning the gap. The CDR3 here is CASSVGGTSNTGELFF. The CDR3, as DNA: TGTGCCAGCAGCGTAGGCGGCACCTCGAACACCGGGGAGCTGTTTTTT.

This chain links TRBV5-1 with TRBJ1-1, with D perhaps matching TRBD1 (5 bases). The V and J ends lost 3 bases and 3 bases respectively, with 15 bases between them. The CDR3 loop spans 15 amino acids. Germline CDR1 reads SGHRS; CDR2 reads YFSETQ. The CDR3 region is CASSSLGGADTEAFF. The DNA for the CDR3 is TGCGCCAGCAGCTCCCTCGGCGGGGCGGACACTGAAGCTTTCTTT.